This paragraph covers one T cell receptor (beta chain) sequence. The sample originates from a study of blood T cell repertoires in COVID-19. Study details: Whether acute or convalescent, the COVID-19 samples came from the United States, Italy and Spain. T cells, B-cell-depleted T cells, or PBMCs supplied cDNA or gDNA.

Study processing details: Amplified reference gene primers provided the basis for estimating nucleated cell counts. The data were produced by immunoSEQ multiplex PCR, yet TCRdb's version contains in-frame clones alone and is incomplete. V and J calls and clone size are copied from that table; D and trimming were computed from the DNA. Of about 190,000 clones listed, more than 85% are singletons. The germline V gene encodes CDR1 KGHSH and CDR2 LQKENI. V was clipped by 3 bases and J by 3 bases; unmatched bases: 5. This CDR3 comprises 15 residues. The source of this sequence is a man younger than 40 with acute or convalescent COVID-19. Sequences were obtained from peripheral blood. V usage is TRBV18 and J usage is TRBJ2-3; 8 positions agree with TRBD1. CDR3 DNA sequence: TGTGCCAGCTCACCGGCGAGACAGGGGACAGATACGCAGTATTTT. It specifies CASSPARQGTDTQYF.